Below, one T cell receptor (beta chain) is given with its context. It was with random hexamers that roughly 0.45 to 1 ug RNA was reverse transcribed. Amplification of TCR beta CDR3 across 54 Vbeta and 13 Jbeta was performed with immunoSEQ multiplex PCR. TCRdb reprocessed the immunoSEQ multiplex PCR reads via MiXCR and lists one record per CDR3 protein. The sample has over 150,000 distinct CDR3 sequences, just under 95% seen once. This entry belongs to a study of CD8 T cells in Susac syndrome. About the study: Patients with Susac syndrome had blood drawn and were at that point therapy-naive, on corticosteroids, or on intravenous immunoglobulin alone.

TCR beta sequences were obtained from blood CD8+ and CD4+ T cells. Patients with Susac syndrome met diagnostic criteria defined recently for definite or probable disease. The V gene's germline CDR1 is MNHNY and CDR2 SVGAGI (reference sequence). The V gene lost 7 bases and the J gene lost 5 bases, with 18 bases spanning the gap. The CDR3 is 14 residues long. This chain links TRBV6-6 with TRBJ2-7; D is ambiguous. The TCR sequence derives from a human donor with Susac syndrome. The specimen was CD4+ T cells from PBMCs. DNA of the CDR3: TGTGCCAGCATGGGCGACCCCCCCATCCACGAGCAGTACTTC. This encodes CASMGDPPIHEQYF.